The 21 T cell receptor beta chains in this list originate from one sample, sequenced in a study of blood T cell repertoires in COVID-19. Profiling relied on immunoSEQ multiplex PCR, and the TCRdb table lists in-frame clones only, not all of them. The repertoire holds approximately 450,000 clones, around 88% seen once, with around 4.5% in the top ten. The sample comprised peripheral blood. The origin of the receptors is a woman between 25 and 40 years old with acute or convalescent COVID-19.

This chain joins TRBV5-5 and TRBJ1-1; D gene ambiguous. V shed 3 bases and J shed 4 bases, with 13 bases lying between them. The CDR3 consists of 14 residues. The germline CDR1 and CDR2 sequences are SGHKS and YYEKEE (reference sequence). CDR3 in DNA: TGTGCCAGCAGCTATACAAGGGCGGGCACTGAAGCTTTCTTT. Translated: CASSYTRAGTEAFF.

This chain uses TRBV20-1 with TRBJ2-1; D gene uncertain. Looked up from germline, CDR1 is DFQATT and CDR2 is SNEGSKA (reference sequence). This CDR3 is 10 amino acids long. With 6 bases removed from V and 9 bases from J, the gap between germline ends came to 9 bases. CDR3 coding DNA: TGCAGTGCCATTCAGCGTGAGCAGTTCTTC. This sequence encodes CSAIQREQFF.

The V call is TRBV3-1 (or the pseudogene TRBV3-2), the J call TRBJ1-6, with TRBD1 identical over 7 bases. CDR3 length: 14 amino acids. Germline V lookup: CDR1 LGHDT, CDR2 YNNKEL (reference sequence). J gave up 7 bases and V 3 bases, and 3 bases lay outside the gene matches. The CDR3 DNA sequence: TGTGCCAGCAGCCACGGAGGGGGCAATTCACCCCTCCACTTT. Translated: CASSHGGGNSPLHF.

The chain combines TRBV6-5 with TRBJ2-3; 7 bases agree with TRBD2. The CDR3 consists of 13 residues. From germline, CDR1 is MNHEY and CDR2 SVGAGI. Trimming removed 4 bases from V and 6 bases from J; junction bases left unmatched: 4. CDR3 residues: CASSLGGYDTQYF. The CDR3 nucleotides are TGTGCCAGCAGTTTGGGGGGGTATGATACGCAGTATTTT.

The chain links TRBV9 to TRBJ2-2; TRBD2 might be the D (6 bases). Trimming shortened V by 3 bases and J by 0 bases, and 12 bases separated the two germline ends. The CDR3 runs 16 residues. CDR1 and CDR2 (germline): SGDLS, YYNGEE. The DNA for the CDR3 is TGTGCCAGCAGCGGGGGACTGGCCACGAACACCGGGGAGCTGTTTTTT. Its translation: CASSGGLATNTGELFF.

This clone was recorded once. The chain has TRBV6-2 or TRBV6-3 and TRBJ1-5; D is unclear. Germline CDR1 is MNHEY and CDR2 is SVGEGT. Trimming pared 2 bases from V and 0 bases from J, leaving 23 bases between. The CDR3 is 20 amino acids. The CDR3 is CASSYATSGILIPSNQPQHF. In DNA form, the CDR3 reads TGTGCCAGCAGTTACGCGACGTCCGGGATCTTAATACCTAGCAATCAGCCCCAGCATTTT.

The genes are TRBV6-2 or TRBV6-3 and TRBJ2-7; D unclear. Per the germline V gene, CDR1 is MNHEY and CDR2 is SVGEGT. The CDR3 length is 11 residues. V lost 5 bases, J lost 3 bases, and 5 bases lay in between. CDR3 loop: CASSQFYEQYF. The CDR3 DNA follows: TGTGCCAGCAGTCAATTCTACGAGCAGTACTTC.

The chain uses TRBV28 and TRBJ1-4; 8 bases match TRBD1. Germline values: CDR1 MDHEN, CDR2 SYDVKM. The CDR3 loop spans 15 amino acids. V lost 4 bases and J lost 7; bases outside the gene matches: 8. The CDR3 loop reads CASSSATGVGEKLFF. For the CDR3, the DNA is TGTGCCAGCAGTTCTGCGACAGGGGTGGGTGAAAAACTGTTTTTT.

This chain links TRBV4-1 with TRBJ2-1; D gene ambiguous. CDR3 length equals 12 residues. CDR1 and CDR2 from the germline V gene are MGHRA and YSYEKL. The V gene lost 3 bases and the J gene lost 7 bases, with 7 bases spanning the gap. DNA of the CDR3: TGCGCCAGCAGCCATAGCCAGAATGAGCAGTTCTTC. Translated, it gives CASSHSQNEQFF.

The chain combines TRBV7-9 with TRBJ2-2; 9 positions agree with TRBD2. The germline V gene has CDR1 SEHNR and CDR2 FQNEAQ (reference sequence). The CDR3 contains 18 residues. V dropped 5 bases and J dropped 5; count of bases not matched to a gene: 15. The CDR3 is CASSPGGAGGPVTGELFF. The CDR3 DNA reads TGTGCCAGCAGCCCCGGAGGTGCGGGGGGGCCGGTAACCGGGGAGCTGTTTTTT.

The chain is built from TRBV14 and TRBJ1-2, with D unclear. V lost 4 bases and J lost 2, with 8 bases in between. Germline assignment: CDR1 SGHDN and CDR2 FVKESK. The CDR3 runs to 13 residues. This CDR3 reads CASSPGINYGYTF. CDR3 in DNA: TGTGCCAGCAGCCCAGGTATCAACTATGGCTACACCTTC.

In its sample, this clone was seen a few times. The CDR3 here is CASSLGGDNYGYTF. The CDR3 DNA reads TGTGCCAGCAGCTTGGGGGGGGACAACTATGGCTACACCTTC. This rearrangement joins TRBV5-4 to TRBJ1-2, with a weak D call TRBD1 (5 bases). The V end was cut by 0 bases, the J end by 2 bases, with 8 bases between. The CDR3 covers 14 residues. Germline lookup yields CDR1 SGHNT and CDR2 YYREEE (reference sequence).

The chain combines TRBV4-1 with TRBJ2-3; 11 bases are shared with TRBD2. Looked up from germline, CDR1 is MGHRA and CDR2 is YSYEKL. The CDR3 covers 19 residues. V gave up 4 bases and J gave up 4 bases; unmatched junction bases: 16. The CDR3 loop reads CASSPLVTSGGDAPDTQYF. The CDR3 bases are TGCGCCAGCAGCCCCTTGGTCACTAGCGGGGGAGACGCACCAGATACGCAGTATTTT.

V is TRBV7-3 and J is TRBJ2-7, with a weak D call TRBD2 (6 bases). Between the trimmed V and J ends, which lost 2 bases and 6 bases, there was a span of 11 bases. The CDR3 runs 13 residues. The germline V gene encodes CDR1 SGHTA and CDR2 FQGTGA. The CDR3 DNA follows: TGTGCCAGCAGCTTAGACGGGAGCGGCGAGCAGTACTTC. As protein: CASSLDGSGEQYF.

This chain links TRBV19 with TRBJ2-7; 7 nucleotides align to TRBD1. Germline lookup yields CDR1 LNHDA and CDR2 SQIVND (reference sequence). The length of the CDR3 is 15 residues. The V gene end was trimmed by 5 bases and the J gene end by 3 bases; junction bases not matched to a gene: 10. Here the CDR3 reads CASSGFGTVFYEQYF. CDR3 DNA: TGTGCCAGTAGTGGGTTCGGGACAGTATTCTACGAGCAGTACTTC. Based on the CDR3 plus reference TRBV19 and TRBJ2-7, the full variable domain is DGGITQSPKYLFRKEGQNVTLSCEQNLNHDAMYWYRQDPGQGLRLIYYSQIVNDFQKGDIAEGYSVSREKKESFPLTVTSAQKNPTAFYLCASSGFGTVFYEQYFGPGTRLTVT.

This rearrangement joins TRBV18 to TRBJ2-3; 11 nucleotides match TRBD1. From germline, CDR1 is KGHSH and CDR2 LQKENI. The CDR3 spans 16 residues. V trimming: 5 bases; J trimming: 2 bases; junction bases outside the gene matches: 6. The CDR3 DNA follows: TGTGCCAGCTCATCTCGGGGACAGGGGGACACAGATACGCAGTATTTT. Translation gives CASSSRGQGDTDTQYF.

The chain combines TRBV19 with TRBJ1-2, with TRBD1 matching 7 bases. V lost 5 bases and J lost 0; bases outside the gene matches: 9. The CDR3 extends over 16 amino acids. The germline V gene has CDR1 LNHDA and CDR2 SQIVND (reference sequence). The CDR3, as DNA: TGTGCCAGTAGTTCCTCTTGGGGACAGACTAACTATGGCTACACCTTC. It encodes CASSSSWGQTNYGYTF.

The chain carries TRBV5-6 and TRBJ2-3, with 14 bases aligning to TRBD2. The junction had 7 bases not matched to a gene; V was cut back by 5 bases and J by 11 bases. CDR1 is SGHDT and CDR2 is YYEEEE in the germline V gene. The CDR3 runs to 14 residues. CDR3 DNA sequence: TGTGCCAGCAGTCGGACTAGCGGGGGGCCCCGGCAGTATTTT. The encoded protein is CASSRTSGGPRQYF.

The chain combines TRBV7-2 with TRBJ1-1, with 7 nucleotides matching TRBD1. CDR1 is SGHTA and CDR2 is FQGNSA in the germline V gene. The CDR3 spans 16 residues. V lost 5 bases, J lost 0 bases, and 9 bases stayed unmatched. Here the CDR3 reads CASSKRTGAVNTEAFF. CDR3 nucleotides: TGTGCCAGCAGCAAAAGGACAGGAGCGGTGAACACTGAAGCTTTCTTT.

The chain links TRBV6-5 to TRBJ2-7, with TRBD2 matching over 8 bases. There are 16 residues in the CDR3. Germline CDR1 is MNHEY and CDR2 is SVGAGI. V trimming: 0 bases; J trimming: 7 bases; junction bases outside the gene matches: 11. The CDR3 spells CASSYSNPGIAGEQYF. The CDR3, as DNA: TGTGCCAGCAGTTACTCAAACCCGGGCATAGCGGGGGAGCAGTACTTC.

The rearrangement joins TRBV5-4 to TRBJ2-7; D is perhaps TRBD1 (6 bases). CDR1 SGHNT and CDR2 YYREEE come from the germline V gene (reference sequence). CDR3 size: 11 residues. V was clipped by 10 bases and J by 2 bases, with 10 bases between them. The CDR3 is CAWGPTYEQYF. The CDR3 nucleotides read TGTGCCTGGGGGCCTACCTACGAGCAGTACTTC.